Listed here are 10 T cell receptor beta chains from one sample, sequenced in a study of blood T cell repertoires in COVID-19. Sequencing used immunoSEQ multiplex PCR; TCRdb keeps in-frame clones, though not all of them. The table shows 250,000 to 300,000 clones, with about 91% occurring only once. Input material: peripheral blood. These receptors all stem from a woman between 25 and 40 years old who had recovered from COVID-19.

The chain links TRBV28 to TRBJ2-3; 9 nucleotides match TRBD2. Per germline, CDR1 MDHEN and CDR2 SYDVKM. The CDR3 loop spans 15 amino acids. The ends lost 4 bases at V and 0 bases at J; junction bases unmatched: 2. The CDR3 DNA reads TGTGCCAGCAGTTGGGCGGGGGGGAGCACAGATACGCAGTATTTT. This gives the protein CASSWAGGSTDTQYF.

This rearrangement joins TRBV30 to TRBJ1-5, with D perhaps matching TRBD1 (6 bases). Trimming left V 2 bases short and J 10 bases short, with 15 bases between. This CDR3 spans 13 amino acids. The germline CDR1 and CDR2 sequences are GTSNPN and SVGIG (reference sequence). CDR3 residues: CAWSPTGKGPQHF. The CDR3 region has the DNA TGTGCCTGGAGTCCTACAGGGAAGGGCCCCCAGCATTTT.

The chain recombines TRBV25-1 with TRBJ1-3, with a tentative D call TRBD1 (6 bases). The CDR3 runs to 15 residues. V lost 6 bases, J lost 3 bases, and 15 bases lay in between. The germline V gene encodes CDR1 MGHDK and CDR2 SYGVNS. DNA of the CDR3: TGTGCCAGCAGCAAGGACAGCTCAGGTGGAAACACCATATATTTT. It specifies CASSKDSSGGNTIYF.

The CDR3 protein is CASSLLTGNTEAFF. The CDR3, as DNA: TGTGCCAGCAGTTTACTGACGGGGAACACTGAAGCTTTCTTT. V and J are TRBV28 and TRBJ1-1; D is undetermined. V lost 2 bases and J lost 1, with 8 bases in between. This CDR3 comprises 14 residues. Germline CDR1 and CDR2: MDHEN and SYDVKM.

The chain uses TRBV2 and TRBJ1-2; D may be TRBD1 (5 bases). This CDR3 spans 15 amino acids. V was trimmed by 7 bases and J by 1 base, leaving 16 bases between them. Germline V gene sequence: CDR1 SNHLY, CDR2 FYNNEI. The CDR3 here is CASTLYPDSNYGYTF. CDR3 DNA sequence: TGTGCCAGCACCCTGTATCCCGACAGTAACTATGGCTACACCTTC.

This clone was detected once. The CDR3 sequence is CASSRGQGNTEAFF. The DNA for the CDR3 is TGTGCCAGCAGTCGAGGACAGGGGAACACTGAAGCTTTCTTT. This rearrangement joins TRBV2 to TRBJ1-1; TRBD1 matches at 8 bases. The ends lost 5 bases at V and 1 base at J; junction bases unmatched: 3. Per germline, CDR1 SNHLY and CDR2 FYNNEI. The CDR3 loop spans 14 amino acids.

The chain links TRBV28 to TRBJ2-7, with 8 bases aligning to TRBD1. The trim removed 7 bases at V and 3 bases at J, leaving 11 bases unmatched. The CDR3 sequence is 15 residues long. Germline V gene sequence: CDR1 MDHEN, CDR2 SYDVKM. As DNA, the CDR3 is TGTGCCAGCATTTCTTTCCAGGGGGCCGGCTACGAGCAGTACTTC. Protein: CASISFQGAGYEQYF.

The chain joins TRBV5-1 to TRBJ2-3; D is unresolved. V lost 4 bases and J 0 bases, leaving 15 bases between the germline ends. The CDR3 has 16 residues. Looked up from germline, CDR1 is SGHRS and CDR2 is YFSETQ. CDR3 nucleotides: TGCGCCAGCAGCGTGGGTTTGGCGGTCAGCACAGATACGCAGTATTTT. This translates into CASSVGLAVSTDTQYF.

CDR3 residues: CASTPIQGILNYGYTF. The CDR3 bases are TGTGCCAGCACCCCCATCCAGGGCATCCTTAACTATGGCTACACCTTC. The chain links TRBV28 to TRBJ1-2, with D possibly TRBD1 on 5 matching bases. Germline lookup yields CDR1 MDHEN and CDR2 SYDVKM. There are 16 residues in the CDR3. Trimming pared 7 bases from V and 1 base from J, leaving 19 bases between.

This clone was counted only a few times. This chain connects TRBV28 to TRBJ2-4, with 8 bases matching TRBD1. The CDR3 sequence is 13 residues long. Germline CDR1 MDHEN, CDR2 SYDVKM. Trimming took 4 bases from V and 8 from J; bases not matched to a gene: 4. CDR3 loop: CASSSQDRDIQYF. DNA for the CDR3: TGTGCCAGCAGTTCCCAGGACAGGGACATTCAGTACTTC.